This T cell receptor beta chain was retrieved from a study of T cell repertoires in cytomegalovirus infection. Overall study: Researchers turned to recently identified HLA-C-restricted CMV epitopes as well as well-studied HLA-B-restricted ones. CMV infection together with matching HLA type was indicated by public TCR beta signatures. Findings and limits, study-wide: In two of eight donors, the top clonotype was HLA-C-restricted CMV-specific. Based on cumulative public TCR beta family frequency, carriers of CMV plus the relevant HLA were identified.

TCRdb reprocessed the reads via MiXCR and lists one record per CDR3 protein. The top ten clones hold 9.5% to 15% of a sample with some 900,000 distinct CDR3 sequences, 30% to 35% of them seen once. The CDR3 is made up of 16 amino acids. V shed 4 bases, J shed 2 bases, and the junction held 9 bases outside the gene matches. CDR1 is SQVTM, CDR2 ANQGSEA, per germline. Comment on this clonotype: Its antigen remains unidentified.

The V gene is TRBV29-1, the J gene TRBJ2-1; 9 nucleotides agree with TRBD2. The material sequenced was cultured CD8+ T cells from PBMCs, taken from culture after CMV antigen stimulation. The receptor was isolated from a human donor in good health (CMV status not recorded). Some clones in this sample may be carry-over from other donors' samples. The CDR3 region has the DNA TGCAGCGTTGGCGGGGGGGCTGGTCTGGCCTACAATGAGCAGTTCTTC. Translation gives CSVGGGAGLAYNEQFF.